This TCR beta chain is drawn from a study of T cell changes during pregnancy in multiple sclerosis. Generated by immunoSEQ multiplex PCR, the TCRdb table keeps only in-frame clones and is missing some. This sample has around 85,000 clones; around 93% occur once, and the top ten carry about 3.8%. Germline CDR1 and CDR2: WSHSY and SAAADI. This CDR3 is built from 12 residues. With V trimmed by 6 bases and J by 12 bases, 9 bases remained unmatched. This chain joins TRBV10-2 and TRBJ2-7; TRBD1 matches at 9 bases. The specimen comprised PBMCs, sampled in the first trimester of pregnancy. This sequence was found in a female donor in good health, serving as a control in a pregnancy study. Some clones in this sample may be carry-over from other donors' samples. CDR3 loop: CASRLGQGGSYF. The CDR3 DNA sequence: TGCGCCAGCAGGCTGGGACAGGGAGGGTCGTACTTC.